This passage covers 2 T cell receptor beta chains from one sample sequenced in a study of CD8 T cells in cerebrospinal fluid in Alzheimer's disease. Each CDR3 protein gets one entry in TCRdb, which reprocessed the 10x single-cell sequencing reads and gives no DNA. Its table lists several hundred distinct CDR3 sequences. Sequenced material: cerebrospinal fluid. The receptors originated from a human donor with Parkinson's disease.

V gene TRBV6-5 combines with J gene TRBJ2-5; the TCRdb call, TRBD1, lacks DNA for checking. Germline CDR1 and CDR2: MNHEY and SVGAGI. The CDR3 runs 15 residues. CDR3 sequence: CASSYSGGERETQYF.

This clonotype is medium-sized by frequency. This chain joins TRBV20-1 and TRBJ2-5; TCRdb calls TRBD1, which cannot be checked without DNA. The CDR3 is 15 amino acids. Germline CDR1 and CDR2: DFQATT and SNEGSKA (reference sequence). The CDR3 is CSASFRDRRMETQYF.